The 10 T cell receptor beta chains below all came from one sample that was sequenced in a study of blood T cell repertoires in COVID-19. Some clones are missing from TCRdb's copy, which holds only in-frame ones; the method was immunoSEQ multiplex PCR. The table lists under 55,000 clones, about nine tenths of them singletons. The material sequenced was peripheral blood. Source of these receptors: a woman at least 80 years old with active COVID-19.

The gene calls are TRBV24-1 and TRBJ2-3; possibly TRBD2 for D (5 bases). The CDR3 has 13 residues. Looked up from germline, CDR1 is KGHDR and CDR2 is SFDVKD. With 12 bases removed from V and 4 bases from J, the gap between germline ends came to 16 bases. This CDR3 is CAASGLRADTQYF. CDR3 nucleotide sequence: TGTGCCGCCTCCGGACTTAGGGCAGATACGCAGTATTTT.

This chain joins TRBV10-3 and TRBJ2-5, with TRBD1 identical over 8 bases. Trimming removed 2 bases from V and 1 base from J; junction bases left unmatched: 6. Germline-derived CDR1 and CDR2 are ENHRY and SYGVKD. This CDR3 is built from 16 residues. The CDR3 loop is CAISERITGGQETQYF. Written as DNA, the CDR3 is TGTGCCATCAGTGAGCGAATTACAGGGGGCCAAGAGACCCAGTACTTC.

This rearrangement joins TRBV15 to TRBJ1-5; the match to TRBD1 covers 7 bases. From germline, CDR1 is LNHNV and CDR2 YYDKDF (reference sequence). The CDR3 is 16 residues long. V was pared by 5 bases and J by 2 bases, with 9 bases of the junction left unmatched. Here the CDR3 reads CATSPRGLGGNQPQHF. The CDR3 region has the DNA TGTGCCACCAGCCCTAGGGGGCTGGGGGGCAATCAGCCCCAGCATTTT.

This clone is categorized as medium-sized. The chain employs TRBV6-5 and TRBJ2-7, with 11 bases aligning to TRBD2. CDR3 length equals 16 residues. Germline CDR1 MNHEY, CDR2 SVGAGI. The V and J ends lost 2 bases and 5 bases, in that order; junction bases with no gene match: 8. The CDR3, as DNA: TGTGCCAGCAGTTACCCTGGACTAGCGGGCGACAACGAGCAGTACTTC. The encoded protein is CASSYPGLAGDNEQYF.

The chain uses TRBV27 and TRBJ1-1; 10 bases are a match to TRBD1. Germline CDR1 MNHEY, CDR2 SMNVEV (reference sequence). With 5 bases clipped from V and 0 bases from J, the junction kept 6 bases outside the gene matches. This CDR3 spans 16 amino acids. CDR3 sequence: CASSPGTGELNTEAFF. The CDR3 coding sequence is TGTGCCAGCAGTCCCGGGACAGGGGAATTGAACACTGAAGCTTTCTTT.

This clone came up once. The J gene is TRBJ2-1, the V gene TRBV4-3; perhaps TRBD2 as D (7 bases). Germline V lookup: CDR1 LGHNA, CDR2 YSLEER. The V gene lost 1 base and the J gene lost 8 bases, with 12 bases spanning the gap. This CDR3 contains 14 residues. CDR3 in DNA: TGCGCCAGCAGCCAAGGGGCCGGGGGGCATGAGCAGTTCTTC. It translates to CASSQGAGGHEQFF.

J is TRBJ2-4 and V is TRBV7-2, with 14 positions matching TRBD2. The CDR3 has 16 residues. The V and J ends lost 5 bases and 6 bases, in that order; junction bases with no gene match: 6. Germline V gene lookup returns CDR1 SGHTA and CDR2 FQGNSA. Here the CDR3 reads CASSPGTSGGLNIQYF. Here the CDR3 DNA reads TGTGCCAGCAGCCCAGGGACTAGCGGGGGACTAAACATTCAGTACTTC.

The rearrangement links TRBV7-9 to TRBJ2-2; D possibly corresponds to TRBD1 (6 bases). Germline V gives CDR1 SEHNR, CDR2 FQNEAQ (reference sequence). With 1 base removed from V and 6 bases from J, the gap between germline ends came to 18 bases. The CDR3 extends over 17 amino acids. The CDR3, as DNA: TGTGCCAGCAGCTTAGATGGACAGTCCCGACGCGCCGGGGAGCTGTTTTTT. Amino acid sequence: CASSLDGQSRRAGELFF.

The chain uses TRBV25-1 and TRBJ1-2, with D uncertain. V lost 3 bases and J 4 bases, leaving 9 bases between the germline ends. Germline CDR1 and CDR2: MGHDK and SYGVNS. This CDR3 spans 13 amino acids. CDR3 in amino acids: CASSEGLSYGYTF. The DNA for the CDR3 is TGTGCCAGCAGTGAGGGCCTCAGCTATGGCTACACCTTC.

This chain links TRBV6-5 with TRBJ2-7, with D tentatively TRBD1 (6 bases). The CDR3 extends over 15 amino acids. Per germline, CDR1 MNHEY and CDR2 SVGAGI. V lost 6 bases and J lost 7, with 22 bases in between. CDR3 protein: CASRRQASSVGEQYF. The CDR3 nucleotides read TGTGCCAGCAGAAGACAGGCCTCCTCCGTCGGGGAGCAGTACTTC.